This record covers a single T cell receptor (beta chain). CDR3 length: 15 residues. This record belongs to a study of CD8 T cells in ankylosing spondylitis. TCRdb recomputed calls from the 5' RACE reads with MiXCR, one row per CDR3 protein. Counted here are 350,000 to 450,000 distinct CDR3 sequences, 20% to 25% occurring once; the ten biggest clones make up about an eighth. The V gene is TRBV21-1, the J gene TRBJ2-7; TRBD1, as called in the table, went unchecked against the DNA. TRBV21-1 is designated a pseudogene. The sequence was collected from a male donor with ankylosing spondylitis or in good health (not recorded which). Sequencing was done on a sample of blood, either unsorted or a sorted T cell fraction (not recorded which). The CDR3 coding sequence is TGTGCCAGCAGCAAAGACGGGACAGGGCCCTACGAGCAGTACTTC. Translated: CASSKDGTGPYEQYF.